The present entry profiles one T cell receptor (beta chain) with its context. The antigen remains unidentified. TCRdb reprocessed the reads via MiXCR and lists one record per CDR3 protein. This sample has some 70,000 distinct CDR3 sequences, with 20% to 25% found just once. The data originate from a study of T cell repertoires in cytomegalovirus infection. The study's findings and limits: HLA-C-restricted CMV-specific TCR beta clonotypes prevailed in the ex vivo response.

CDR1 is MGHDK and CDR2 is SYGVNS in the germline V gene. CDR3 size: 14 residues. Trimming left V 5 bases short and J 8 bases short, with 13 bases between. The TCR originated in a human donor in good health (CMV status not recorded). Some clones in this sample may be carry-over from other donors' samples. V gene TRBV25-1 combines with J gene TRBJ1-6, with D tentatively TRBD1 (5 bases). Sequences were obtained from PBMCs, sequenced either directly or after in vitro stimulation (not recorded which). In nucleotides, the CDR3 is TGTGCCAGCAGTCTCGGCAGGGATCATTCACCCCTCCACTTT. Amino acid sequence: CASSLGRDHSPLHF.